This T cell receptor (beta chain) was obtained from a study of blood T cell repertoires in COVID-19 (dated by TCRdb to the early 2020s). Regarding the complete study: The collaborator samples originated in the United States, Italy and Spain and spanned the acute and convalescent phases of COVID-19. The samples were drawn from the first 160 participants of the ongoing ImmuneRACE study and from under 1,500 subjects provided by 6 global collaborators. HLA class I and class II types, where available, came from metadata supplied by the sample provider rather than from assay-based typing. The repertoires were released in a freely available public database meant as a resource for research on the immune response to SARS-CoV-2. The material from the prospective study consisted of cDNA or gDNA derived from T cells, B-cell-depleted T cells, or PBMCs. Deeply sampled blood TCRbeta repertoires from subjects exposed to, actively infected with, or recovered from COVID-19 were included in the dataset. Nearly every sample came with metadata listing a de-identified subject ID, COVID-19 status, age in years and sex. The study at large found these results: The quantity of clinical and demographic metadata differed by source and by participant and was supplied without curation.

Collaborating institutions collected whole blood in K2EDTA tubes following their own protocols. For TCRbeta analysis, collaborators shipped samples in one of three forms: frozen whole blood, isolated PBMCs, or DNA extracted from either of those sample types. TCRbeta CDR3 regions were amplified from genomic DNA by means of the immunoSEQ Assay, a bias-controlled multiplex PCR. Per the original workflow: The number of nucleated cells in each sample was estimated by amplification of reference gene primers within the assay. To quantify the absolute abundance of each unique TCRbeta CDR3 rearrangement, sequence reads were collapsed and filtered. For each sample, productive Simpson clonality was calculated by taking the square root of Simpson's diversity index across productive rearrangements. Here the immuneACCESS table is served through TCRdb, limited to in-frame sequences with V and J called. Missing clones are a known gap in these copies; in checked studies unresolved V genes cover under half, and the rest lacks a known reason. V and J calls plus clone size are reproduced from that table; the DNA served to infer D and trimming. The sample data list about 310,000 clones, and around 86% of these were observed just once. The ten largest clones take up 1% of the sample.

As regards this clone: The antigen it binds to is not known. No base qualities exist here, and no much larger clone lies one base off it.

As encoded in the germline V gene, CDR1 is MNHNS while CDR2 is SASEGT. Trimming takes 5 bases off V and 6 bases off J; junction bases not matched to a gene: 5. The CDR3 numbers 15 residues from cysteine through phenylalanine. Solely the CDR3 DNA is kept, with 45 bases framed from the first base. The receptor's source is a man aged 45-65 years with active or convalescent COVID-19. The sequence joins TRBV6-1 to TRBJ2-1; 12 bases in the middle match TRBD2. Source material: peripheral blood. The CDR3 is CASSTGLAGLNEQFF. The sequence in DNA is TGTGCCAGCAGTACGGGACTAGCGGGCCTCAATGAGCAGTTCTTC.